Described below is a single TCR beta chain sequence and its context. Its antigen remains undetermined. The sample holds no much larger clone one base away, and base qualities are not on file. No immune events, such as infections, were documented for the healthy donors during the collection period. Blood repertoires from healthy donors were used as a training cohort for calibrating time-dependent variance in a beta-binomial model of differential abundance of T-cell clones. The training cohort comprised roughly ten healthy donors, 3 female and 7 male. The donors were between roughly 25 and 64 years old, with an average age of roughly 40 years. Obtained from a commercial supplier, whole blood was collected from each healthy donor at three time points set two to three weeks apart. For immunosequencing, genomic DNA was extracted from whole blood that had not been sorted. The data belong to a study of identifying expanded T cells in peripheral blood (dated by TCRdb to between 2017 and 2020). Describing the broader study: Four technical replicates, made by sequencing separate aliquots from the same pool of genomic DNA, were compared pairwise.

From the germline V gene, CDR1 is KGHSH and CDR2 is LQKENI. Inclusive of the bounding cysteine and phenylalanine, the CDR3 is 13 residues long. Only CDR3 DNA remains: 39 bases, in frame from the first base. Trimming removed 0 bases from V and 4 bases from J, leaving 6 bases between the germline ends. TCRbeta CDR3 regions were profiled with the immunoSEQ Assay using bias-controlled multiplex PCR amplification of genomic DNA. In the source study's methods: To quantify the absolute abundance of each unique TCRbeta CDR3 region, the sequences were collapsed and filtered. Two models were used to test differential abundance: a binomial model (Fisher-equivalent) and a beta-binomial model that adds time-dependent variance fitted from healthy donors. Any clone with fewer than 5 combined templates was excluded, and a clone was called differentially abundant if its Benjamini-Hochberg FDR was below 0.01. In the beta-binomial model, variance was expressed as a function of the total template count across the two samples, in the form v = (b*log(k)+a)^2. TCRdb limited this immuneACCESS table to in-frame rearrangements with V and J called. A share of clones is missing; checked studies link under half to unresolved V genes, and the rest is unexplained. The V and J calls and clone size were taken over from that table, and D and trimming were inferred from the DNA. For this sample the table gives approximately 100,000 clones, of which about 88% were detected only once. The ten biggest clones cover 7.5% to 10% of the sample.

Broader findings and caveats from the paper: The binomial model flagged about 1.1 differentially abundant clones between technical replicates but about 16.4 over roughly two weeks and 18 to 20 over around four weeks. Both the number of clones called differentially abundant and the false-positive rate were significantly reduced by the beta-binomial model across all healthy-donor time intervals. It was expected by the authors that biological variance in healthy repertoires might increase further over much longer intervals, such as months to years. Across all healthy donors, variance in clone template counts between approximately 2-week samples was found to increase significantly with total template count.

The TCR comes from a person aged 18 to 75 in good health. Sequencing input: blood. Rearrangement joined TRBV18 to TRBJ1-2; the D segment could be TRBD1, given 5 matching bases. The CDR3 protein: CASSPPTAYGYTF. The DNA is as follows: TGTGCCAGCTCACCACCGACAGCCTATGGCTACACCTTC.